The T cell receptor (beta chain) described here comes from a study of CD8 T cells in Susac syndrome. Random hexamers were used to reverse transcribe the RNA input (roughly 0.5 to 1 ug). Each CDR3 protein is one row after TCRdb ran MiXCR on the immunoSEQ multiplex PCR reads. The sample holds 250,000 to 300,000 distinct CDR3 sequences, roughly 85% seen once. High-throughput TCR beta sequencing covered peripheral CD8+ and CD4+ T cells. This CDR3 has 15 residues. CDR1 MDHEN and CDR2 SYDVKM come from the germline V gene. J was trimmed by 0 bases and V by 6 bases; bases with no gene match: 5. The clonotype comes from a human donor with multiple sclerosis. The chain uses TRBV28 and TRBJ2-7, with 10 bases aligning to TRBD2. Sequences were obtained from CD8+ T cells from PBMCs. The CDR3 sequence is CASSLLAGSSYEQYF. CDR3 nucleotide sequence: TGTGCCAGCAGCTTACTAGCGGGGAGCTCCTACGAGCAGTACTTC.